This entry concerns a single T cell receptor (beta chain). The junction shows a germline mismatch at one end, possibly a read error. These data come from a study of T cells after yellow fever vaccination. TCRdb called the 5' RACE reads again in MiXCR, with one record for every CDR3 protein. The sample lists around 550,000 distinct CDR3 sequences, about 19% seen once, with roughly an eighth in the top ten. This CDR3 has 13 residues. Germline V gene data show CDR1 as LGHNA and CDR2 as YNFKEQ. Sequencing was performed on PBMCs, taken 15 days after the yellow fever booster vaccination. The origin of this receptor is a man aged 30 to 45 who received the YFV17D yellow fever vaccine. The V call is TRBV4-2, the J call TRBJ2-2; D uncertain. The CDR3 coding sequence is TGTGCCATCAGCCCTAGGGTTATCGGGGAGCTGTTTTTT. It yields the protein CAISPRVIGELFF.